The 19 T cell receptor beta chains below all came from one sample that was sequenced in a study of Graves' ophthalmopathy and Graves' hyperthyroidism. Amplified material comprised TCR beta CDR3 regions derived from RNA transcripts. The first round was an RT-PCR with HTBI primers, and the second round was a multiplex PCR. TCRdb processed the multiplex PCR reads anew with MiXCR; each CDR3 protein has one entry. The sample has over a million distinct CDR3 sequences; about 36% are singletons. The sample comprised peripheral blood or thyroid tissue (not recorded which). Every receptor here comes from an adult man with Graves' hyperthyroidism.

This clonotype was seen repeatedly, ten times or more. This chain links TRBV6-5 with TRBJ2-7; 8 nucleotides align to TRBD1. Germline V CDR1 and CDR2: MNHEY, SVGAGI. Germline trimming cut 6 bases from V and 7 bases from J; bases unmatched to any gene: 8. The CDR3 loop spans 13 amino acids. CDR3 in DNA: TGTGCCAGCAGCATCGACAGGGGTGGGGAGCAGTACTTC. Translated: CASSIDRGGEQYF.

To note about this clonotype: This may be a read error: a much more frequent sequence differs by one nucleotide. This chain uses TRBV12-3 or TRBV12-4 with TRBJ1-2, with 9 bases aligning to TRBD1. V lost 3 bases, J lost 5 bases, and 13 bases stayed unmatched. The CDR3 length is 17 residues. CDR3: CASSLRTGAALSYGYTF. For the CDR3, the DNA is TGTGCCAGCAGTTTGAGGACAGGGGCCGCGCTTAGTTATGGCTACACCTTC.

The rearrangement links TRBV20-1 to TRBJ2-5; 10 bases line up with TRBD2. This CDR3 is 15 amino acids long. The junction had 6 bases not matched to a gene; V was cut back by 0 bases and J by 5 bases. Looked up from germline, CDR1 is DFQATT and CDR2 is SNEGSKA (reference sequence). DNA for the CDR3: TGCAGTGCTAGAGACCTAACTAGCGGGATGGAGACCCAGTACTTC. This gives the protein CSARDLTSGMETQYF.

The genes are TRBV10-3 and TRBJ1-3; TRBD1 might be the D (5 bases). With 8 bases removed from V and 8 bases from J, the gap between germline ends came to 22 bases. The CDR3 loop spans 15 amino acids. Germline V gene data show CDR1 as ENHRY and CDR2 as SYGVKD. The CDR3 here is CAIGTQVNYGYTIYF. In nucleotides, the CDR3 is TGTGCCATCGGGACCCAGGTGAACTATGGCTACACCATATATTTT.

This clonotype was observed a few times. The gene calls are TRBV7-2 and TRBJ1-2; a possible D gene is TRBD1 (5 bases). Germline V gene sequence: CDR1 SGHTA, CDR2 FQGNSA. CDR3 length: 14 residues. V lost 3 bases and J lost 8, with 16 bases in between. The CDR3 protein is CASSFNRDLRGYTF. The CDR3 DNA sequence: TGTGCCAGCAGCTTCAACCGGGACCTAAGGGGCTACACCTTC.

On this clonotype itself: One end of the junction is discordant with germline, which a read error may explain. This chain joins TRBV4-3 and TRBJ2-6; perhaps TRBD2 as D (6 bases). Germline V gene data show CDR1 as LGHNA and CDR2 as YSLEER. The CDR3 is 16 residues long. The CDR3 region is CASSSGKSSGANVPTF. Written as DNA, the CDR3 is TGCGCCAGCAGTAGCGGTAAGAGCTCTGGGGCCAACGTCCCGACTTTC.

J is TRBJ2-2 and V is TRBV29-1; D possibly corresponds to TRBD1 (5 bases). The CDR3 consists of 11 residues. The V end lost 8 bases, the J end lost 6 bases, and 10 bases lay between the germline ends. Germline values: CDR1 SQVTM, CDR2 ANQGSEA. CDR3: CSPGIPGELFF. The CDR3 coding sequence is TGCAGCCCAGGGATCCCCGGGGAGCTGTTTTTT.

This clonotype was counted a few times. The junction departs from the called germline gene at one end, perhaps through a read error. V usage is TRBV7-3 and J usage is TRBJ2-6, with D maybe TRBD2 (6 bases). CDR1 and CDR2 (germline): SGHTA, FQGTGA. The CDR3 sequence is 21 residues long. The CDR3 sequence is CASSQAPRGTAEGPGANVLTF. Here the CDR3 DNA reads TGCGCCAGCAGCCAAGCGCCCCGCGGGACTGCAGAGGGCCCTGGGGCCAACGTCCTGACTTTC.

As for this clonotype: The junction departs from germline at one end; a sequencing error may be responsible. The V and J genes are TRBV5-1 and TRBJ2-2, with 8 bases identical to TRBD2. CDR1 and CDR2 from the germline V gene are SGHRS and YFSETQ. This CDR3 comprises 16 residues. CDR3 amino acids: CASSLRGGSLTGELFF. In DNA form, the CDR3 reads TGTGCCAGCAGCTTACGCGGGGGGAGCCTCACCGGGGAGCTGTTTTTT. Full variable domain (rest looked up from reference TRBV5-1 and TRBJ2-2): KAGVTQTPRYLIKTRGQQVTLSCSPISGHRSVSWYQQTPGQGLQFLFEYFSETQRNKGNFPGRFSGRQFSNSRSEMNVSTLELGDSALYLCASSLRGGSLTGELFFGEGSRLTVL.

The genes are TRBV7-9 and TRBJ1-3; 7 positions match TRBD1. CDR3 length: 16 amino acids. Trimming at V came to 3 bases and at J to 2 bases, leaving 7 bases not matched to a gene. Germline loops: CDR1 SEHNR, CDR2 FQNEAQ (reference sequence). The CDR3 DNA follows: TGTGCCAGCAGCTTCCTACAGGGGAACGCTGGAAACACCATATATTTT. This gives the protein CASSFLQGNAGNTIYF.

Note on this clonotype: This may be a read error: a much more frequent sequence differs by one nucleotide. The chain uses TRBV20-1 and TRBJ2-7; no clear D gene. Between the trimmed V and J ends, which lost 3 bases and 3 bases, there was a span of 15 bases. Germline CDR1 DFQATT, CDR2 SNEGSKA (reference sequence). The CDR3 is 14 amino acids. The CDR3 region has the DNA TGCAGTGCTAGGCGGCATGGTATTGTCTACGAGCAGTACTTC. Its protein is CSARRHGIVYEQYF.

The chain carries TRBV24-1 and TRBJ1-2; TRBD1 agrees at 11 bases. This CDR3 is built from 15 residues. With V trimmed by 3 bases and J by 7 bases, 6 bases remained unmatched. The germline V gene encodes CDR1 KGHDR and CDR2 SFDVKD. The CDR3 nucleotides read TGTGCCACCAGTGATGACTCCGGGACAGGGGGTGGCTACACCTTC. This codes for CATSDDSGTGGGYTF.

This clonotype was detected ten times or more. V usage is TRBV4-1 and J usage is TRBJ1-2; tentative D call: TRBD1 (6 bases). CDR3 size: 17 residues. Trimming stripped 2 bases from V and 4 bases from J, with 20 bases between. The germline gives CDR1 MGHRA, CDR2 YSYEKL. CDR3 coding DNA: TGCGCCAGCAGCCAACATCGGATGACGACAGGTGGCTATGGCTACACCTTC. Protein product: CASSQHRMTTGGYGYTF.

The chain joins TRBV10-3 to TRBJ2-7; 7 bases match TRBD2. The CDR3 extends over 14 amino acids. V lost 4 bases to trimming and J lost 3 bases; unmatched junction nucleotides: 6. Germline V gives CDR1 ENHRY, CDR2 SYGVKD. The chain's CDR3 is CAISGWDYGYEQYF. The CDR3 DNA reads TGTGCCATCAGTGGATGGGACTATGGCTACGAGCAGTACTTC.

This clonotype appeared many times. A single base separates this from a much larger clone, so it may be a read error. The V call is TRBV11-2, the J call TRBJ1-6, with TRBD1 matching over 10 bases. The CDR3 is made up of 13 amino acids. V dropped 5 bases and J dropped 11; count of bases not matched to a gene: 3. CDR1 and CDR2 from the germline V gene are SGHAT and FQNNGV. The chain's CDR3 is CASSTGQGTPLHF. In DNA form, the CDR3 reads TGTGCCAGCAGCACGGGACAGGGGACACCCCTCCACTTT.

The chain links TRBV15 to TRBJ1-2, with no clear D. Deletions cut 0 bases from V and 2 bases from J, with 10 bases between. The CDR3 is 15 residues long. The germline V gene has CDR1 LNHNV and CDR2 YYDKDF (reference sequence). CDR3 region: CATSREGLENYGYTF. The DNA for the CDR3 is TGTGCCACCAGCAGAGAAGGGTTGGAGAACTATGGCTACACCTTC.

This clonotype showed up just once. This may stem from a read error, because a much larger clone lies one nucleotide away. The chain employs TRBV19 and TRBJ2-7, with unresolved D. CDR3 length: 13 amino acids. Germline CDR1 LNHDA, CDR2 SQIVND (reference sequence). With 4 bases removed from V and 2 bases from J, the gap between germline ends came to 9 bases. CDR3 DNA sequence: TGTGCCAGTAGTACGGCAGCCCCCTACGAGCAGTACTTC. Its protein product is CASSTAAPYEQYF.

The CDR3 region is CASSVASGSHEQYF. The DNA for the CDR3 is TGTGCCAGCAGCGTGGCTAGCGGGAGTCACGAGCAGTACTTC. V and J are TRBV9 and TRBJ2-7, with TRBD2 identical over 10 bases. V trimming: 2 bases; J trimming: 5 bases; junction bases outside the gene matches: 4. Germline loops: CDR1 SGDLS, CDR2 YYNGEE. CDR3 length: 14 amino acids.

This clonotype was observed many times. The chain carries TRBV12-5 and TRBJ1-2, with D possibly being TRBD1 (5 bases). V was pared by 5 bases and J by 10 bases, with 14 bases between. This CDR3 is 12 amino acids long. Germline-derived CDR1 and CDR2 are LGHNT and FRNRAP. CDR3 sequence reads: CASGPLPGPYTF. CDR3 in DNA: TGTGCTAGTGGTCCCCTACCGGGACCCTACACCTTC.